This T cell receptor (beta chain) is drawn from a study of T cell changes during pregnancy in multiple sclerosis. This CDR3 comprises 11 residues. CDR1 and CDR2 from the germline V gene are SGHTS and YDEGEE. The V end lost 4 bases, the J end lost 7 bases, and 6 bases lay between the germline ends. Sequenced by immunoSEQ multiplex PCR; TCRdb stores in-frame clones only, minus some. The sample yields approximately 88,000 clones, around 93% seen once. This clone was recorded only once. V usage is TRBV5-8 and J usage is TRBJ2-1; a weak D match, TRBD1 (5 bases). The TCR was taken from a female donor with multiple sclerosis, enrolled in a pregnancy study. The sequences come from peripheral blood, collected in the third trimester of pregnancy. DNA for the CDR3: TGTGCCAGCAGCAGGACAAATGAGCAGTTCTTC. It yields the protein CASSRTNEQFF. The full variable domain, rest sourced from reference TRBV5-8 and TRBJ2-1, is EAGVTQSPTHLIKTRGQQATLRCSPISGHTSVYWYQQALGLGLQFLLWYDEGEERNRGNFPPRFSGRQFPNYSSELNVNALELEDSALYLCASSRTNEQFFGPGTRLTVL.